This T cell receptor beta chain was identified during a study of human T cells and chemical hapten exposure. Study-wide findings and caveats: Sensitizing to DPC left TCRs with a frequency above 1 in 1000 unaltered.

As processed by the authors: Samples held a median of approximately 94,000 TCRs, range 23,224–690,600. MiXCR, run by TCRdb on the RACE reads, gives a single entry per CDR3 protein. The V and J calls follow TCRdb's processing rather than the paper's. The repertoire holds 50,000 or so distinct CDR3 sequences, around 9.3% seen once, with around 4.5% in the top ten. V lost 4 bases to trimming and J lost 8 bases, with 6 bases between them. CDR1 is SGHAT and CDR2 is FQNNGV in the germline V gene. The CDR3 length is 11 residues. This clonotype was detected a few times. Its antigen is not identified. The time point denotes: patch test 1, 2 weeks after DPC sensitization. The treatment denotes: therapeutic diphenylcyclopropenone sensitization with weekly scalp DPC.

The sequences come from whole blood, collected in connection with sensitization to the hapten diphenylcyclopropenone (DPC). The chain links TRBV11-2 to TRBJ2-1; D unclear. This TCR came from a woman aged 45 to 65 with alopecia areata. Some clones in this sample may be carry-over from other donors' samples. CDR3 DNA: TGTGCCAGCAGCTCCCTTGATGAGCAGTTCTTC. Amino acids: CASSSLDEQFF.